Presented here are 5 T cell receptor beta chains from one specimen sequenced in a study of vaccination effects on CD4 cells after COVID-19. Data came from immunoSEQ multiplex PCR; TCRdb stores just in-frame clones and leaves some out. Of about 60,000 clones listed, about 73% are singletons. Within the ViraFEST assay, antigen-specific CD4+ T cells underwent expansion with viral peptide pools prior to sequencing. Once cultured for roughly ten days, the cells underwent separation to obtain CD4+ T cells. Everyone in the study got two shots of either the BNT162b2 or mRNA-1273 vaccine. These receptors lack a known antigen. The sequencing used CD4+ T cells from PBMCs cultured with HCoV-OC43 spike peptides, collected after COVID-19 vaccination. As to subset: HCoV-OC43 spike overlapping peptide pool stimulation. These receptors were obtained from a human donor who received a COVID-19 vaccine.

The chain is built from TRBV19 and TRBJ2-3; D gene unclear. The CDR3 length is 13 residues. The V end lost 3 bases, the J end lost 0 bases, and 4 bases lay between the germline ends. Germline V gene sequence: CDR1 LNHDA, CDR2 SQIVND (reference sequence). The CDR3 DNA reads TGTGCCAGTAGTATGGCTAGCACAGATACGCAGTATTTT. It codes for CASSMASTDTQYF.

The chain combines TRBV13 with TRBJ2-5; TRBD2 agrees at 15 bases. This CDR3 spans 17 amino acids. V shed 1 base, J shed 6 bases, and the junction held 6 bases outside the gene matches. Germline V gives CDR1 PRHDT, CDR2 FYEKMQ (reference sequence). CDR3 amino acids: CASSLVSGLAGGKTQYF. CDR3 coding DNA: TGTGCCAGCAGCTTAGTATCCGGACTAGCGGGGGGGAAGACCCAGTACTTC.

The J gene is TRBJ1-3, the V gene TRBV7-9; D gene uncertain. This CDR3 has 12 residues. From germline, CDR1 is SEHNR and CDR2 FQNEAQ (reference sequence). Trimming removed 6 bases at V and 0 bases at J, with 3 bases between. Here the CDR3 reads CASSLSGNTIYF. The CDR3 bases are TGTGCCAGCAGTCTCTCTGGAAACACCATATATTTT. The variable domain in full, completed from reference TRBV7-9 and TRBJ1-3, reads DTGVSQNPRHKITKRGQNVTFRCDPISEHNRLYWYRQTLGQGPEFLTYFQNEAQLEKSRLLSDRFSAERPKGSFSTLEIQRTEQGDSAMYLCASSLSGNTIYFGEGSWLTVV.

V and J are TRBV7-9 and TRBJ2-1; 11 bases match TRBD2. Germline values: CDR1 SEHNR, CDR2 FQNEAQ (reference sequence). Trimming at V came to 1 base and at J to 4 bases, leaving 3 bases not matched to a gene. This CDR3 is built from 16 residues. The CDR3 sequence: CASSLGTSGLYNEQFF. The CDR3, as DNA: TGTGCCAGCAGCTTAGGGACTAGCGGGCTTTACAATGAGCAGTTCTTC.

V usage is TRBV10-1 and J usage is TRBJ2-7; the match to TRBD1 covers 7 bases. V shed 6 bases, J shed 3 bases, and the junction held 8 bases outside the gene matches. Germline V gives CDR1 WNHNN, CDR2 SYGVQD (reference sequence). The CDR3 consists of 14 residues. CDR3 residues: CASSRRDSDYEQYV. DNA of the CDR3: TGCGCCAGCAGCCGCCGGGACAGCGACTACGAGCAGTACGTC.